The clone carrying this TCR beta chain was counted many times. Germline lookup yields CDR1 SNHLY and CDR2 FYNNEI. CDR3 length: 13 amino acids. With 8 bases clipped from V and 6 bases from J, the junction kept 9 bases outside the gene matches. This specimen comes from a study of patients with pleural tuberculosis. Each CDR3 protein gets one entry after TCRdb re-called the reads with MiXCR. The sample contains around 50,000 distinct CDR3 sequences, about 7.3% of which appear only once. V is TRBV2 and J is TRBJ1-1; 7 nucleotides agree with TRBD1. The clonotype originates from a human donor with pleural tuberculosis. CDR3 DNA: TGTGCCAGCGGCTGGGACAGACCCCCTGAAGCTTTCTTT. It specifies CASGWDRPPEAFF.